The rows below give T cell receptor beta chains drawn from one sample of a study of blood T cell repertoires in COVID-19. Assay used: immunoSEQ multiplex PCR; TCRdb lists only in-frame clones, some missing. Counted here are some 200,000 clones, more than 80% occurring once; the ten biggest clones make up roughly 1.2%. Sequenced: peripheral blood. The receptors here all came from a woman in her twenties or thirties with COVID-19, enrolled during active disease. CDR3s include the opening cysteine and the closing phenylalanine or tryptophan. A D gene is named only where the DNA matches it firmly. Some rows have no size entry. The others give once, few or many, or a class for an expanded clone.

clone size	J gene	V gene	D gene	CDR3 DNA	CDR3 protein
NA	TRBJ2-5	TRBV6-1	TRBD2	TGTGCCAGCAGTGAAAGCCGGGAGGGGTCCCAGTACTTC	CASSESREGSQYF
NA	TRBJ2-3	TRBV7-9	TRBD1	TGTGCCAGCAGCCCGATGGAATTATACAGGGGCAGGGATACGCAGTATTTT	CASSPMELYRGRDTQYF
NA	TRBJ2-1	TRBV28	TRBD1	TGTGCCAGCAGTTCATCGCCCGGGACAGAAGATTCCTACAATGAGCAGTTCTTC	CASSSSPGTEDSYNEQFF
NA	TRBJ2-1	TRBV4-1	TRBD2	TGCGCCAGCAGCCGCTCGACTAGCGACCTCTACAATGAGCAGTTCTTC	CASSRSTSDLYNEQFF
NA	TRBJ1-4	TRBV28	NA	TGTGCCAGCAGTCTCTCCGGGGTCGCGGTTGATGAAAAACTGTTTTTT	CASSLSGVAVDEKLFF
NA	TRBJ2-7	TRBV4-1	TRBD1	TGCGCCACCCCATCATTTGTGAGGGACAGAACTTACTACGAGCAGTACTTC	CATPSFVRDRTYYEQYF
NA	TRBJ1-1	TRBV5-6	NA	TGTGCCAGCAGCTTCCAGGGGAACACTGAAGCTTTCTTT	CASSFQGNTEAFF
NA	TRBJ1-5	TRBV28	NA	TGTGCCAGCAGCTGGGGCCCTAGACAGCCCCAGCATTTT	CASSWGPRQPQHF
NA	TRBJ1-2	TRBV4-1	NA	TGCGCCAGCACCCCACAGGGTGGTGACTATGGCTACACCTTC	CASTPQGGDYGYTF
once	TRBJ2-3	TRBV12-5	NA	TGTGCTAGTGCTTCTAGCGGCACAGATACGCAGTATTTT	CASASSGTDTQYF
NA	TRBJ2-1	TRBV11-2	TRBD2	TGTGCCAGCAGCCGAGGACTAGCGGATTACAATGAGCAGTTCTTC	CASSRGLADYNEQFF
NA	TRBJ1-5	TRBV7-9	TRBD1	TGTGCCAGCAGCCACGCCGGGACAGGGGGCAGCGGGCCCCAGCATTTT	CASSHAGTGGSGPQHF
NA	TRBJ2-1	TRBV25-1	TRBD1	TGTGCCAGCAGTGAACAGACAGGGAAGGGGTCCAGAGAGTTCTTC	CASSEQTGKGSREFF
once	TRBJ2-1	TRBV20-1	TRBD2	TGCAGTGCTAGTGTTACCGGGACTAGCGGGAGGGGCTTGTCCTACAATGAGCAGTTCTTC	CSASVTGTSGRGLSYNEQFF
NA	TRBJ2-7	TRBV5-1	TRBD1	TGCGCCAGCAGCTTGTTAGGGACAGGGGACTACGAGCAGTACTTC	CASSLLGTGDYEQYF